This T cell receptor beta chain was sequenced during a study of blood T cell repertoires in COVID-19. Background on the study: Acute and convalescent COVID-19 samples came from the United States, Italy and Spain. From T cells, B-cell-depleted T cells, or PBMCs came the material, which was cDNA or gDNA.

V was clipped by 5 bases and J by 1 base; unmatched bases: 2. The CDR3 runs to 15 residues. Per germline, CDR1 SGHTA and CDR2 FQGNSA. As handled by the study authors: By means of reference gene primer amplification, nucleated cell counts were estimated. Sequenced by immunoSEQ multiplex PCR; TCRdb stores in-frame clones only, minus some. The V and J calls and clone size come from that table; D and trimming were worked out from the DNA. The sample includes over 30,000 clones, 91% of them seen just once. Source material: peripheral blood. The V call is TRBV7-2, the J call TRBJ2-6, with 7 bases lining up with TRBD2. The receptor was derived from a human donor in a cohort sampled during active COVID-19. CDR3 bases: TGTGCCAGCAGCCTGGGGGGGTCTGGGGCCAACGTCCTGACTTTC. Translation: CASSLGGSGANVLTF.